A selection of T cell receptor beta chains follows, all from one sample in a study of shared clonotypes between healthy human individuals. Assay: immunoSEQ multiplex PCR; the TCRdb copy retains only in-frame clones and omits some. Among about 2 million clones listed, over 85% were seen once. The specimen sequenced was naive CD4+ T cells sorted from blood. All receptors derive from a man between 18 and 29 years old in good health. The CDR3 runs from the conserved cysteine through the conserved F or W. A D gene is named only where the DNA matches it firmly. Rows may omit the clone size; those that give it use once, few, many or a size class.

TRBV19,.,.,TRBJ2-7,CASSTFRGTATSYEQYF,TGTGCCAGTAGTACGTTCCGCGGGACAGCCACCTCCTACGAGCAGTACTTC
TRBV28,.,.,TRBJ2-3,CASSGYPDLTDTQYF,TGTGCCAGCAGTGGCTACCCGGACCTCACAGATACGCAGTATTTT
TRBV4-1,.,.,TRBJ2-1,CASSQDRHRDSEFF,TGCGCCAGCAGCCAAGATCGCCACAGGGATTCTGAGTTCTTC
TRBV7-9,.,.,TRBJ1-6,CASSPFTGSSYNSPLHF,TGTGCCAGCAGCCCGTTTACAGGGAGCTCCTATAATTCACCCCTCCACTTT
TRBV7-9,.,TRBD1,TRBJ2-3,CASSQGQGAPQGDTQYF,TGTGCCAGCAGCCAAGGACAGGGGGCGCCTCAGGGAGATACGCAGTATTTT
TRBV2,.,.,TRBJ1-3,CASRQGVSGNTIYF,TGTGCCAGCAGGCAGGGTGTCTCTGGAAACACCATATATTTT
TRBV6-1,.,.,TRBJ1-6,CASSGDSNSPLHF,TGTGCCAGCAGTGGAGACAGTAATTCACCCCTCCACTTT
TRBV19,.,TRBD1,TRBJ2-7,CASSITGQGHYEQYF,TGTGCCAGTAGTATTACGGGACAGGGTCACTACGAGCAGTACTTC
TRBV7-2,.,.,TRBJ1-5,CASSLGGNANQPQHF,TGTGCCAGCAGCTTAGGTGGGAACGCAAATCAGCCCCAGCATTTT
TRBV5-4,.,.,TRBJ2-1,CASSPVGGTNEQFF,TGTGCCAGCAGCCCAGTAGGCGGCACGAATGAGCAGTTCTTC
TRBV29-1,.,.,TRBJ1-3,CSVEGGGKNTIYF,TGCAGCGTTGAAGGGGGGGGCAAAAACACCATATATTTT
TRBV18,.,TRBD1,TRBJ2-1,CASSPDGQGYGDEQFF,TGTGCCAGCTCACCAGACGGACAGGGGTACGGTGATGAGCAGTTCTTC
TRBV29-1,.,TRBD1,TRBJ2-7,CSVEEWSGRGYEQYF,TGCAGCGTTGAAGAATGGTCAGGCAGGGGGTATGAGCAGTACTTC
TRBV7-9,.,.,TRBJ1-4,CASSLGAFEKLFF,TGTGCCAGCAGCCTTGGGGCGTTTGAAAAACTGTTTTTT
TRBV29-1,.,TRBD1,TRBJ2-5,CSINRGLGETQYF,TGCAGCATTAACAGGGGGCTCGGTGAGACCCAGTACTTC
TRBV13,.,.,TRBJ2-5,CASSREPGRQETQYF,TGTGCCAGCAGCAGAGAACCGGGTCGACAAGAGACCCAGTACTTC
TRBV11-2,.,.,TRBJ2-1,CASSLAGTDFYNEQFF,TGTGCCAGCAGCTTGGCGGGGACAGATTTCTACAATGAGCAGTTCTTC
TRBV6-5,.,.,TRBJ2-1,CASKNLTRDSREFF,TGTGCCAGCAAAAACCTCACCCGGGACTCAAGGGAGTTCTTC
TRBV30,.,.,TRBJ1-5,CAWSTLGQGEQPQHF,TGTGCCTGGAGTACCCTAGGTCAGGGAGAACAGCCCCAGCATTTT
TRBV5-6,.,TRBD1,TRBJ2-7,CASSSGTGTAKTYEQYF,TGTGCCAGCAGCTCGGGGACAGGGACGGCCAAAACCTACGAGCAGTACTTC
TRBV5-4,.,.,TRBJ2-7,CASSVGRGTASYEQYF,TGTGCCAGCAGCGTTGGGAGGGGGACAGCTTCCTACGAGCAGTACTTC
TRBV6-1,.,TRBD1,TRBJ1-2,CASMPGQGPEGYTF,TGTGCCAGCATGCCGGGACAGGGCCCTGAGGGCTACACCTTC
TRBV7-9,.,.,TRBJ1-6,CASSFGTSSSYNSPLHF,TGTGCCAGCAGTTTCGGGACATCTAGCTCCTATAATTCACCCCTCCACTTT
TRBV5-4,.,.,TRBJ2-2,CASSSQGPRDTGELFF,TGTGCCAGCAGCTCCCAGGGGCCCAGGGACACCGGGGAGCTGTTTTTT
TRBV6-1,.,.,TRBJ2-2,CASSGVFLGSHTGELFF,TGTGCCAGCAGTGGGGTGTTCTTGGGGAGCCACACCGGGGAGCTGTTTTTT
TRBV6-6,.,.,TRBJ1-4,CASGEGEKLFF,TGTGCCAGCGGTGAGGGGGAAAAACTGTTTTTT
TRBV6-1,.,.,TRBJ1-3,CASRRDTGNTIYF,TGTGCCAGCAGACGGGACACGGGAAACACCATATATTTT
TRBV15,.,TRBD1,TRBJ2-6,CATSRDRGPGANVLTF,TGTGCCACCAGCAGGGACAGGGGGCCTGGGGCCAACGTCCTGACTTTC
TRBV6-6,.,.,TRBJ1-3,CASSYSARRSGNTIYF,TGTGCCAGCAGTTACTCGGCCCGGCGCTCTGGAAACACCATATATTTT
TRBV7-3,.,.,TRBJ1-1,CASSLSSLNTEAFF,TGTGCCAGCAGCTTAAGTTCACTGAACACTGAAGCTTTCTTT
TRBV5-1,.,TRBD2,TRBJ2-2,CASSTARLAGGRGTGELFF,TGCGCCAGCAGCACCGCCCGACTAGCGGGAGGGAGAGGGACCGGGGAGCTGTTTTTT
TRBV19,.,.,TRBJ1-4,CASINSGTPNEKLFF,TGTGCCAGTATTAACTCCGGGACACCTAATGAAAAACTGTTTTTT
TRBV10-3,.,.,TRBJ2-5,CAISGPPTAETQYF,TGTGCCATCAGTGGACCGCCCACAGCAGAGACCCAGTACTTC
TRBV11-2,.,.,TRBJ1-6,CASTMTDNSPLHF,TGTGCCAGCACCATGACAGATAATTCACCCCTCCACTTT
TRBV12-5,.,.,TRBJ1-3,CASGLPTPTDPSGNTIYF,TGTGCTAGTGGTTTGCCCACTCCCACCGATCCTTCTGGAAACACCATATATTTT
TRBV21-1,.,.,TRBJ2-1,CASSKSCDRERGDEQFF,TGTGCCAGCAGCAAAAGTTGCGACAGGGAGAGGGGGGATGAGCAGTTCTTC
TRBV28,.,.,TRBJ2-2,CASSLSSNTGELFF,TGTGCCAGCAGTTTATCTTCAAACACCGGGGAGCTGTTTTTT
TRBV7-2,.,.,TRBJ2-4,CASSKWEGKNIQYF,TGTGCCAGCAGCAAATGGGAAGGAAAAAACATTCAGTACTTC
TRBV6-5,.,.,TRBJ2-7,CASRPLSVGGREQYF,TGTGCCAGCAGGCCTCTTAGCGTGGGGGGTCGCGAGCAGTACTTC
TRBV7-2,.,.,TRBJ2-1,CASSFSEFGEQFF,TGTGCCAGCAGCTTTAGTGAATTTGGTGAGCAGTTCTTC
TRBV27,.,TRBD2,TRBJ2-1,CASSSSGGSYNEQFF,TGTGCCAGCAGTTCTAGCGGAGGCTCCTACAATGAGCAGTTCTTC
TRBV30,.,.,TRBJ2-7,CAWKLMLEYEQYF,TGTGCCTGGAAGCTAATGTTAGAGTACGAGCAGTACTTC
TRBV27,.,.,TRBJ2-7,CASSQDGNYEQYF,TGTGCCAGCAGTCAGGACGGAAACTACGAGCAGTACTTC
TRBV2,.,.,TRBJ2-7,CASRGVSYEQYF,TGTGCCAGCAGGGGTGTCTCCTACGAGCAGTACTTC
TRBV10-2,.,.,TRBJ1-3,CASSEGYISGNTIYF,TGCGCCAGCAGTGAAGGGTACATCTCTGGAAACACCATATATTTT
TRBV9,once,.,TRBJ1-6,CASSDYRGSYNSPLHF,TGTGCCAGCAGCGATTACAGAGGCTCCTATAATTCACCCCTCCACTTT
TRBV6-1,.,.,TRBJ1-2,CASSADRWGYYGYTF,TGTGCCAGCAGTGCCGACAGGTGGGGATACTATGGCTACACCTTC
TRBV9,.,.,TRBJ1-3,CASSPLGGPGNTIYF,TGTGCCAGCAGCCCCCTCGGGGGGCCTGGAAACACCATATATTTT
TRBV28,.,.,TRBJ2-2,CASRLQGPGELFF,TGTGCCAGCCGACTTCAAGGGCCCGGGGAGCTGTTTTTT
TRBV30,.,.,TRBJ2-5,CAWSGLEFQETQYF,TGTGCCTGGAGCGGGTTGGAGTTCCAAGAGACCCAGTACTTC
TRBV10-3,.,.,TRBJ2-5,CAISGLQETQYF,TGTGCCATCAGTGGTCTCCAAGAGACCCAGTACTTC
TRBV18,.,.,TRBJ1-1,CASSPQGVNTEAFF,TGTGCCAGCTCACCCCAGGGTGTGAACACTGAAGCTTTCTTT
TRBV15,.,TRBD1,TRBJ1-6,CATSRETGGNSPLHF,TGTGCCACCAGCAGAGAGACAGGGGGCAATTCACCCCTCCACTTT
TRBV7-8,.,.,TRBJ2-7,CASSPSLGPYEQYF,TGTGCCAGCAGCCCCTCCCTTGGTCCCTACGAGCAGTACTTC
TRBV6-1,.,.,TRBJ2-2,CASSEFFHTTGELFF,TGTGCCAGCAGTGAATTTTTTCACACCACCGGGGAGCTGTTTTTT
TRBV10-3,.,.,TRBJ2-3,CAITGRQSTDTQYF,TGTGCCATTACAGGGCGACAAAGCACAGATACGCAGTATTTT
TRBV18,.,.,TRBJ2-7,CASSPGGPYEQYF,TGTGCCAGCTCACCGGGGGGGCCCTACGAGCAGTACTTC
TRBV6-1,.,.,TRBJ2-7,CASSSGLVYEQYF,TGTGCCAGCAGCTCAGGACTCGTCTACGAGCAGTACTTC
TRBV7-9,.,TRBD1,TRBJ2-7,CASSSRQGESEQYF,TGTGCCAGCAGCTCTAGACAGGGCGAGAGCGAGCAGTACTTC